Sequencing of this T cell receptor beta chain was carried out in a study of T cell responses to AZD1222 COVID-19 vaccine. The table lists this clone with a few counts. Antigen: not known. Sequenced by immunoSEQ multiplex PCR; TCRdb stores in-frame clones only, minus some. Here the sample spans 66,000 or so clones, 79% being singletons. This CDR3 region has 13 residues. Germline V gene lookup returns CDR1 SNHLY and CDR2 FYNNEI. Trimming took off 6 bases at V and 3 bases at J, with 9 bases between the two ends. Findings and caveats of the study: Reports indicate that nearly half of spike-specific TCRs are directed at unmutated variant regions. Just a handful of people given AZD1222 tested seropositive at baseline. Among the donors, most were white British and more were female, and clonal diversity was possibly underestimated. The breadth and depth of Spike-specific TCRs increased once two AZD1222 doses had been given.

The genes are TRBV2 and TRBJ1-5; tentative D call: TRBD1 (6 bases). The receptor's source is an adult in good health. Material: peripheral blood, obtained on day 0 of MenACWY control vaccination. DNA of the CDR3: TGTGCCAGCAGAGACAGGCCCAATCAGCCCCAGCATTTT. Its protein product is CASRDRPNQPQHF.